One sample yielded the 21 T cell receptor beta chains listed below, sequenced in a study of T-cell reconstitution after alpha-beta-depleted transplantation in children. Unique molecular identifiers were used in preparing the TCRbeta library. One entry per CDR3 protein results from TCRdb running MiXCR on the PCR reads. The sample records about 610,000 distinct CDR3 sequences, about 11% being singletons. The sequences come from PBMCs from the stem cell graft donor, collected from the stem cell graft. Receptors were obtained from a human donor who donated a stem cell graft to a child with acute myeloid leukemia.

This clonotype has at least ten counts. CDR3 sequence: CASMAGTSADTQYF. In DNA, the CDR3 is TGTGCCAGCATGGCCGGGACTAGCGCAGATACGCAGTATTTT. The chain recombines TRBV7-2 with TRBJ2-3; 10 positions match TRBD2. In germline, CDR1 is SGHTA, CDR2 FQGNSA. V gave up 7 bases and J gave up 4 bases; unmatched junction bases: 5. The CDR3 is made up of 14 amino acids.

This clonotype turned up a few times. V is TRBV3-1 and J is TRBJ2-7; 9 bases agree with TRBD1. V was pared by 4 bases and J by 9 bases, with 4 bases of the junction left unmatched. This CDR3 has 12 amino acids. Looked up from germline, CDR1 is LGHDT and CDR2 is YNNKEL (reference sequence). The CDR3 here is CASSPGTGRQYF. In DNA form, the CDR3 reads TGTGCCAGCAGCCCGGGGACAGGGAGGCAGTACTTC.

This clonotype came up a few times. The chain employs TRBV4-3 and TRBJ1-6, with 9 bases matching TRBD1. CDR3 length: 16 amino acids. Losses at the gene ends were 1 base for V and 10 bases for J; bases not matched to a gene: 8. Germline CDR1 reads LGHNA; CDR2 reads YSLEER. The CDR3 protein is CASSQASGTGSSPLHF. The CDR3 DNA is TGCGCCAGCAGCCAAGCCTCCGGGACAGGGTCATCACCCCTCCACTTT.

In this sample, this clonotype turned up a few times. The V and J genes are TRBV28 and TRBJ2-1, with a tentative D call TRBD2 (6 bases). The CDR3 loop spans 14 amino acids. Germline V gene lookup returns CDR1 MDHEN and CDR2 SYDVKM. Deletions cut 7 bases from V and 3 bases from J, with 13 bases between. CDR3 sequence: CASKTSFGYNEQFF. The DNA for the CDR3 is TGTGCCAGCAAAACTAGCTTTGGCTACAATGAGCAGTTCTTC.

There are many counts of this clonotype. This chain connects TRBV6-5 to TRBJ2-7, with 10 bases fitting TRBD2. V dropped 6 bases and J dropped 4; count of bases not matched to a gene: 3. CDR1 is MNHEY and CDR2 is SVGAGI in the germline V gene. The CDR3 spans 13 residues. The CDR3 protein is CASRRTSGYEQYF. Written as DNA, the CDR3 is TGTGCCAGCAGGAGGACTAGCGGATACGAGCAGTACTTC.

V usage is TRBV4-1 and J usage is TRBJ2-1; either TRBD1 or TRBD2 may fit D (5 bases each). This CDR3 is 17 amino acids long. The germline CDR1 and CDR2 sequences are MGHRA and YSYEKL. V shed 1 base and J shed 5 bases, with 18 bases lying between them. CDR3: CASSQGGWGGPNNEQFF. The CDR3 DNA sequence: TGCGCCAGCAGCCAAGGGGGATGGGGCGGGCCGAACAATGAGCAGTTCTTC.

This clonotype appeared a few times. This chain links TRBV27 with TRBJ2-5; the D gene is possibly TRBD2 (5 bases). This CDR3 is 14 amino acids long. Deletions cut 5 bases from V and 4 bases from J, with 14 bases between. Looked up from germline, CDR1 is MNHEY and CDR2 is SMNVEV (reference sequence). CDR3: CASSQDWAGETQYF. Written as DNA, the CDR3 is TGTGCCAGCAGTCAAGACTGGGCGGGAGAGACCCAGTACTTC.

This clonotype was recorded many times. The V gene is TRBV7-2, the J gene TRBJ2-1; no clear D. Trimming removed 6 bases at V and 2 bases at J, with 14 bases between. Germline values: CDR1 SGHTA, CDR2 FQGNSA. This CDR3 comprises 15 residues. CDR3 protein: CASSPDQNTYNEQFF. CDR3 DNA sequence: TGTGCCAGCAGTCCGGACCAGAACACCTACAATGAGCAGTTCTTC.

This clonotype was picked up a small number of times. CDR3 protein: CASSPVGQGDTGELFF. CDR3 in DNA: TGTGCCAGCAGTCCGGTTGGGCAGGGCGACACCGGGGAGCTGTTTTTT. The rearrangement uses TRBV7-9 and TRBJ2-2; TRBD1 might be the D (5 bases). Trimming stripped 6 bases from V and 3 bases from J, with 17 bases between. From germline, CDR1 is SEHNR and CDR2 FQNEAQ (reference sequence). The length of the CDR3 is 16 residues.

This clonotype was counted ten times or more. The chain couples TRBV20-1 to TRBJ2-1; 7 bases align to TRBD2. The CDR3 contains 15 residues. V lost 3 bases, J lost 1 base, and 6 bases stayed unmatched. The V gene's germline CDR1 is DFQATT and CDR2 SNEGSKA (reference sequence). Written as DNA, the CDR3 is TGCAGTGCTAGTATGGCGGGAGCTTCCTACAATGAGCAGTTCTTC. Its protein product is CSASMAGASYNEQFF.

CDR3 DNA: TGTGCCAGCAGAGGGACGGGGGGAGAGACCCAGTACTTC. Translated: CASRGTGGETQYF. The genes are TRBV12-3 or TRBV12-4 and TRBJ2-5; TRBD2 matches at 7 bases. This CDR3 is 13 amino acids long. V was clipped by 6 bases and J by 4 bases; unmatched bases: 5.

This clonotype was counted between two and nine times. For the CDR3, the DNA is TGTGCCAGCAGCTATGGACAGACCAGCACAGATACGCAGTATTTT. Protein product: CASSYGQTSTDTQYF. This chain links TRBV6-2 or TRBV6-3 with TRBJ2-3; tentative D call: TRBD1 (6 bases). CDR3 size: 15 residues. Trimming left V 6 bases short and J 0 bases short, with 13 bases between. Germline CDR1 is MNHEY and CDR2 is SVGEGT.

At least ten counts were recorded for this clonotype. This CDR3 reads CSVRIGGSGEQYF. In DNA form, the CDR3 reads TGCAGCGTCCGTATTGGGGGATCCGGCGAGCAGTACTTC. The chain couples TRBV29-1 to TRBJ2-7; D is perhaps TRBD1 or TRBD2 (5 bases each). CDR3 length: 13 residues. CDR1 is SQVTM and CDR2 is ANQGSEA in the germline V gene. With 6 bases removed from V and 6 bases from J, the gap between germline ends came to 18 bases.

This clonotype was observed many times. The chain carries TRBV29-1 and TRBJ2-5, with D unresolved. The CDR3 is 12 residues long. Germline V gives CDR1 SQVTM, CDR2 ANQGSEA. The V end lost 3 bases, the J end lost 4 bases, and 9 bases lay between the germline ends. The CDR3 is CSVELGTETQYF. CDR3 bases: TGCAGCGTTGAGCTAGGCACAGAGACCCAGTACTTC.

This clonotype was detected many times. The chain recombines TRBV24-1 with TRBJ2-5; a weak D match, TRBD2 (6 bases). The V gene's germline CDR1 is KGHDR and CDR2 SFDVKD. The ends were cut back, 4 bases at V and 2 bases at J, with 10 bases in the middle. The CDR3 sequence is 14 residues long. CDR3 DNA sequence: TGTGCCACCAGTGACCCGGGACTGCAAGAGACCCAGTACTTC. Its translation: CATSDPGLQETQYF.

This clonotype was seen repeatedly, ten times or more. V and J are TRBV20-1 and TRBJ2-2; perhaps TRBD1 as D (6 bases). Germline V CDR1 and CDR2: DFQATT, SNEGSKA (reference sequence). The CDR3 spans 15 residues. V gave up 5 bases and J gave up 3 bases, with 16 bases separating them. The CDR3 sequence is CSARSRDIYTGELFF. CDR3 bases: TGCAGTGCTCGGTCCCGGGACATTTACACCGGGGAGCTGTTTTTT.

The chain couples TRBV7-3 to TRBJ2-2; perhaps TRBD1 as D (7 bases). Germline assignment: CDR1 SGHTA and CDR2 FQGTGA. The CDR3 has 14 amino acids. Trimming took off 6 bases at V and 5 bases at J, with 13 bases between the two ends. The CDR3 DNA sequence: TGTGCCAGCAGTCCAGGGGGGATAACCGGGGAGCTGTTTTTT. Translated, it gives CASSPGGITGELFF.

The sample holds a few counts of this clonotype. The chain is built from TRBV7-2 and TRBJ2-3, with 8 nucleotides matching TRBD2. The CDR3 is 14 amino acids. After removal of 3 bases from V and 4 bases from J, the junction contained 3 bases not matched to a gene. The germline gives CDR1 SGHTA, CDR2 FQGNSA. The CDR3 loop reads CASSFSGNPDTQYF. The DNA of the CDR3 is TGTGCCAGCAGCTTTAGCGGGAATCCAGATACGCAGTATTTT. The whole variable domain, filled in from reference TRBV7-2 and TRBJ2-3, reads GAGVSQSPSNKVTEKGKDVELRCDPISGHTALYWYRQSLGQGLEFLIYFQGNSAPDKSGLPSDRFSAERTGGSVSTLTIQRTQQEDSAVYLCASSFSGNPDTQYFGPGTRLTVL.

This clonotype was seen more than once but under ten times. The chain uses TRBV27 and TRBJ1-4; D remains ambiguous. Germline V CDR1 and CDR2: MNHEY, SMNVEV (reference sequence). V gave up 4 bases and J gave up 0 bases, with 9 bases separating them. The CDR3 consists of 15 residues. The CDR3 DNA follows: TGTGCCAGCAGTTATACGGCCGCAACTAATGAAAAACTGTTTTTT. Protein: CASSYTAATNEKLFF.

This clonotype was counted between two and nine times. The V gene is TRBV20-1, the J gene TRBJ1-5; 7 positions agree with TRBD1. With V trimmed by 4 bases and J by 4 bases, 7 bases remained unmatched. Per the germline V gene, CDR1 is DFQATT and CDR2 is SNEGSKA (reference sequence). The CDR3 spans 14 residues. CDR3 sequence reads: CSATIIQGNQPQHF. DNA of the CDR3: TGCAGTGCTACTATCATACAGGGGAATCAGCCCCAGCATTTT.

This clonotype has only a few counts. The chain carries TRBV6-2 or TRBV6-3 and TRBJ2-7; 8 bases fit TRBD1. J lost 1 base, V lost 5 bases, and 7 bases had no gene match. Looked up from germline, CDR1 is MNHEY and CDR2 is SVGEGT. The CDR3 is made up of 15 amino acids. The CDR3 loop reads CASSPGTGVSYEQYF. In DNA form, the CDR3 reads TGTGCCAGCAGTCCCGGGACAGGCGTTTCCTACGAGCAGTACTTC.